This T cell receptor (beta chain) was retrieved from a study of CD8+ T cells in alopecia areata. Broader study findings: Higher clonality and more expanded CD8+ clones appeared in lesional than normal scalp. Resident alphabeta T-cell populations of normal skin are likewise subject to sequencing in scalp samples.

RNA was isolated and reverse transcribed to cDNA, the sequencing template. Profiled with immunoSEQ multiplex PCR; TCRdb holds only in-frame clones, not every one. The profile covers 1,800 or so clones, none occurring a single time. As to time point: mouse skin at time of skin grafting. This clone is medium-sized. Antigen unknown. Each gene name is a mouse one. Other DNA sequences of this sample code for an identical CDR3. This TCR came from a C3H/HeJ mouse with alopecia areata. Strain MHC haplotype: H2-k. The sample was skin, taken at week 0.

The CDR3 loop is CASSRDRGNSDYTF. The CDR3 DNA, read in part, is TGTGCCAGCAGTCGGGACAGGGGAAACTCC. The chain has TRBV19 and TRBJ1-2; 10 nucleotides agree with TRBD1. The CDR3 end lies 4 residues beyond the end of the read and is filled in from the germline J gene. The V and J ends lost 4 bases and 1 base, in that order; junction bases with no gene match: 1. The CDR3 covers 14 residues. Germline V gene sequence: CDR1 FNHDT, CDR2 SITEND (reference sequence).